The text below deals with one T cell receptor beta chain. Its antigen is currently unknown. Looked up from germline, CDR1 is SGHRS and CDR2 is YFSETQ. The V and J ends lost 4 bases and 3 bases, in that order; junction bases with no gene match: 4. The CDR3 runs to 13 residues. Researchers ran the PCR with 60 Vbeta and 13 Jbeta primers. Sequencing was performed with immunoSEQ multiplex PCR; in TCRdb, only in-frame clones are kept and a portion is missing. Its clone listing holds around 60,000 clones. These data originate in a study of cytomegalovirus exposure and HLA in healthy donors. Study observations and caveats: The authors later found most CMV-associated TCR beta chains appeared HLA-restricted. V segments that were indistinguishable, TRBV6-2 and TRBV6-3 among them, were omitted from analysis. TCR beta V- and J-gene trimming, according to a later analysis, was linked to a missense DCLRE1C variant. Further analysis, carried out later, found HLA-associated TCR beta chains more clonally expanded than equally common other chains.

This clonotype originated in a man aged 30 to 39 in good health and CMV-seropositive. Sequenced sample: PBMCs. The chain has TRBV5-1 and TRBJ2-7; 7 bases are a match to TRBD2. The CDR3, as DNA: TGCGCCAGCAGCCCGGGACTAATCTACGAGCAGTACTTC. It codes for CASSPGLIYEQYF.